One sample yielded the 8 T cell receptor beta chains listed below, sequenced in a study of blood T cell repertoires in COVID-19. Repertoires were generated with immunoSEQ multiplex PCR, while TCRdb's copy carries only in-frame clones and drops some. The sample has hundreds of thousands of clones; roughly nine tenths are singletons. The sequenced sample was PBMCs or T cells enriched from blood (not recorded which). The receptors shown here come from a man aged 25-45 years who had recovered from COVID-19.

The gene calls are TRBV7-5 and TRBJ1-5. TRBV7-5 is a documented pseudogene. This CDR3 has 11 residues. The CDR3 region has the DNA TGTGTCAGAAGCTTGAGACAGCCCCAGCATTTT. Translated, it gives CVRSLRQPQHF.

The V gene is TRBV7-9, the J gene TRBJ2-2; D might be TRBD2 (6 bases). The V end lost 6 bases, the J end lost 7 bases, and 12 bases lay between the germline ends. Germline-derived CDR1 and CDR2 are SEHNR and FQNEAQ (reference sequence). The CDR3 runs to 13 residues. CDR3 protein: CASRLAGSGELFF. Here the CDR3 DNA reads TGTGCCAGCAGACTGGCGGGGAGCGGGGAGCTGTTTTTT.

The rearrangement uses TRBV5-1 and TRBJ1-4, with a tentative D call TRBD1 (5 bases). V was cut by 5 bases and J by 3 bases, with 11 bases left in between. This CDR3 region has 14 residues. The V gene's germline CDR1 is SGHRS and CDR2 YFSETQ. CDR3 nucleotides: TGCGCCAGCAGTGATACAGGTTCTAATGAAAAACTGTTTTTT. Protein sequence: CASSDTGSNEKLFF.

The chain carries TRBV28 and TRBJ2-7, with 9 bases aligning to TRBD2. This CDR3 comprises 14 residues. The germline gives CDR1 MDHEN, CDR2 SYDVKM. Germline trimming cut 6 bases from V and 2 bases from J; bases unmatched to any gene: 5. The CDR3 DNA reads as TGTGCCAGCAGCGTCGCTAGCGGGACCTACGAGCAGTACTTC. The encoded protein is CASSVASGTYEQYF.

This chain joins TRBV7-9 and TRBJ1-2, with D possibly being TRBD1 (5 bases). The CDR3 spans 14 residues. Germline V gene lookup returns CDR1 SEHNR and CDR2 FQNEAQ (reference sequence). V lost 4 bases and J lost 5, with 14 bases in between. The CDR3 sequence: CASSYRQGWYGYTF. CDR3 coding DNA: TGTGCCAGCAGCTATCGGCAGGGTTGGTATGGCTACACCTTC.

The V and J genes are TRBV14 and TRBJ1-2, with D unresolved. Trimming took off 4 bases at V and 8 bases at J, with 14 bases between the two ends. Germline CDR1 is SGHDN and CDR2 is FVKESK. The CDR3 consists of 13 residues. CDR3 sequence: CASSPRAGDGYTF. CDR3 nucleotide sequence: TGTGCCAGCAGCCCGAGGGCAGGAGACGGCTACACCTTC.

V is TRBV7-2 and J is TRBJ2-3; TRBD2 agrees at 9 bases. CDR1 is SGHTA, CDR2 FQGNSA, per germline. V was clipped by 2 bases and J by 4 bases; unmatched bases: 4. The CDR3 has 15 amino acids. CDR3 DNA: TGTGCCAGCAGCTTAAGTCAGCGGGAGGCAGATACGCAGTATTTT. As protein: CASSLSQREADTQYF. The full variable domain, in which reference TRBV7-2 and TRBJ2-3 provide the parts outside the CDR3, is GAGVSQSPSNKVTEKGKDVELRCDPISGHTALYWYRQSLGQGLEFLIYFQGNSAPDKSGLPSDRFSAERTGGSVSTLTIQRTQQEDSAVYLCASSLSQREADTQYFGPGTRLTVL.

This chain uses TRBV12-3 or TRBV12-4 with TRBJ1-2; D unclear. CDR3 size: 12 residues. V lost 3 bases and J 4 bases, leaving 6 bases between the germline ends. CDR3 bases: TGTGCCAGCAGTTTTTCGCGCTATGGCTACACCTTC. Amino acid sequence: CASSFSRYGYTF.